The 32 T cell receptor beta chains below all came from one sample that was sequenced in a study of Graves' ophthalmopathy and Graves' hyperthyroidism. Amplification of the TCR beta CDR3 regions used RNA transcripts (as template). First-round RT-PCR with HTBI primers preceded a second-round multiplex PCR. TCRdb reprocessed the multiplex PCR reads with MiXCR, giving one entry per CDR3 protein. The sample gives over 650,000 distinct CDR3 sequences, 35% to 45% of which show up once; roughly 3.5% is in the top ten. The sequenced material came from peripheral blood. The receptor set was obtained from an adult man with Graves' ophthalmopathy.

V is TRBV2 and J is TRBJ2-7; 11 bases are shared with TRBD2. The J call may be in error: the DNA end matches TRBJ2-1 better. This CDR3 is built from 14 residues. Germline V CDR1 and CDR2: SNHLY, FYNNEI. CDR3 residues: CASSQLAGDNEQFF. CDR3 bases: TGTGCCAGCAGTCAACTAGCGGGAGACAATGAGCAGTTCTTC.

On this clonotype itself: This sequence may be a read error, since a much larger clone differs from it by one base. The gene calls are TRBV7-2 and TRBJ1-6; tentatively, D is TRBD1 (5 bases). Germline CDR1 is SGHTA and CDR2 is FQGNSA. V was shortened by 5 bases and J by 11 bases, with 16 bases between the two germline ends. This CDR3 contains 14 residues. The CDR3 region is CASSQDRGYPPLHF. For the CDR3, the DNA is TGTGCCAGCAGCCAAGATCGGGGGTATCCACCCCTCCACTTT. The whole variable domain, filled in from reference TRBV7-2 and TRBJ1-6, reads GAGVSQSPSNKVTEKGKDVELRCDPISGHTALYWYRQSLGQGLEFLIYFQGNSAPDKSGLPSDRFSAERTGGSVSTLTIQRTQQEDSAVYLCASSQDRGYPPLHFGNGTRLTVT.

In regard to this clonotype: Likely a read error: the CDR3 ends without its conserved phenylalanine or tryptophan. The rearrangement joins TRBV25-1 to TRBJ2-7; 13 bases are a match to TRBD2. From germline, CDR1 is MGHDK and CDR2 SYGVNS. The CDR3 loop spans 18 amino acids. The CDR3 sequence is CASNTLAGGGYGGGEQYL. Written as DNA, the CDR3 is TGCGCCAGCAATACACTAGCGGGGGGGGGGTATGGCGGAGGCGAGCAGTACCTC.

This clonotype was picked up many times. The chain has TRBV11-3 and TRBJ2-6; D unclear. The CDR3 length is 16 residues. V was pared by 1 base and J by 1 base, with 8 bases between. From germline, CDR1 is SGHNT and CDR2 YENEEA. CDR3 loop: CASSLGYRSGANVLTF. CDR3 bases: TGTGCCAGCAGCTTAGGGTATCGGTCTGGGGCCAACGTCCTGACTTTC. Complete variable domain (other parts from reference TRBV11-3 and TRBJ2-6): EAGVVQSPRYKIIEKKQPVAFWCNPISGHNTLYWYLQNLGQGPELLIRYENEEAVDDSQLPKDRFSAERLKGVDSTLKIQPAELGDSAVYLCASSLGYRSGANVLTFGAGSRLTVL.

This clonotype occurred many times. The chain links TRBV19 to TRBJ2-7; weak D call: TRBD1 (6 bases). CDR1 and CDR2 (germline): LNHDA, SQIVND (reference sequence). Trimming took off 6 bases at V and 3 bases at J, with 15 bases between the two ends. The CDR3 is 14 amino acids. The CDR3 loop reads CASSAPGHHYEQYF. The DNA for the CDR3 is TGTGCCAGTAGCGCTCCGGGACACCACTACGAGCAGTACTTC. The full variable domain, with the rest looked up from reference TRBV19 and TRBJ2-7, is DGGITQSPKYLFRKEGQNVTLSCEQNLNHDAMYWYRQDPGQGLRLIYYSQIVNDFQKGDIAEGYSVSREKKESFPLTVTSAQKNPTAFYLCASSAPGHHYEQYFGPGTRLTVT.

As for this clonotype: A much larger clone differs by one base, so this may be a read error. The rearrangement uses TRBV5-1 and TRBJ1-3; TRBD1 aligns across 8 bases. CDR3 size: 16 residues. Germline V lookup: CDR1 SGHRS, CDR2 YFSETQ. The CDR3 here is CASSPWDRSSGNTTYF. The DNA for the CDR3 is TGCGCCAGCAGCCCCTGGGACAGGTCTTCTGGAAACACCACATATTTT.

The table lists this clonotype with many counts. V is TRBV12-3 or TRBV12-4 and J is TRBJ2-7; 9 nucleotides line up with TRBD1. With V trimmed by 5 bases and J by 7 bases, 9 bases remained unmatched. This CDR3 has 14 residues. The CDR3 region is CASSRDDRGAEQYF. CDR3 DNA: TGTGCCAGCAGTCGAGATGACAGGGGGGCAGAGCAGTACTTC.

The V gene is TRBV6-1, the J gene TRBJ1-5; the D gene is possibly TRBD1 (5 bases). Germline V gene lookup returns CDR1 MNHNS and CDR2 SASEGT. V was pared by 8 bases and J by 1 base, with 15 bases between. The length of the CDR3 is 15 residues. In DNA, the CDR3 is TGTGCCAGCGCACAGGTCTTATCGAGCAATCAGCCCCAGCATTTT. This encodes CASAQVLSSNQPQHF.

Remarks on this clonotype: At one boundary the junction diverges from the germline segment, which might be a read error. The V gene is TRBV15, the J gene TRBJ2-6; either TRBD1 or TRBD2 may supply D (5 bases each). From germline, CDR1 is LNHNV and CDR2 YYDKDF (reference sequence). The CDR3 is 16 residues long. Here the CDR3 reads CASSRGPPTGANVLTF. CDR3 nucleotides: TGTGCCAGCAGCCGGGGACCCCCCACTGGGGCCAACGTCCTGACTTTC.

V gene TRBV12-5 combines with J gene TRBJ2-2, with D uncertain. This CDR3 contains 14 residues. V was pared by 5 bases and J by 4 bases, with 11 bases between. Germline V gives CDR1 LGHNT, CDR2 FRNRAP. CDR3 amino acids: CASGPPSRTGELFF. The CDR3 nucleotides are TGTGCTAGTGGTCCCCCCTCGCGCACCGGGGAGCTGTTTTTT.

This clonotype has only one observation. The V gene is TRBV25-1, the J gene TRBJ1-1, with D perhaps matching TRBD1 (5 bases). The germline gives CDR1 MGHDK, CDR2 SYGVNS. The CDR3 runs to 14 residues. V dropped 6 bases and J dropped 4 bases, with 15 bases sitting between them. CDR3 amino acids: CASRTSARATEAFF. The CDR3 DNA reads TGTGCCAGCAGGACATCGGCCAGGGCCACTGAAGCTTTCTTT.

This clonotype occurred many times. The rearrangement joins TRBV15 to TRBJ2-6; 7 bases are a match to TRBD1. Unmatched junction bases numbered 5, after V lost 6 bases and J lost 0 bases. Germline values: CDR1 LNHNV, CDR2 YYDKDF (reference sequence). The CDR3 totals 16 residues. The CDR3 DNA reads TGTGCCACCAGAGAGGGGGCCGGCTCTGGGGCCAACGTCCTGACTTTC. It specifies CATREGAGSGANVLTF.

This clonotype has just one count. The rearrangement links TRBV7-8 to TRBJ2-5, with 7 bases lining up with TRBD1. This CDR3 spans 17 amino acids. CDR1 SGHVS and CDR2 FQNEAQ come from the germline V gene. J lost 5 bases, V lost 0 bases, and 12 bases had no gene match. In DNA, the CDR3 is TGTGCCAGCAGCTTAGCACCGGGGACAGCCGAATTCGAGACCCAGTACTTC. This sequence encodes CASSLAPGTAEFETQYF.

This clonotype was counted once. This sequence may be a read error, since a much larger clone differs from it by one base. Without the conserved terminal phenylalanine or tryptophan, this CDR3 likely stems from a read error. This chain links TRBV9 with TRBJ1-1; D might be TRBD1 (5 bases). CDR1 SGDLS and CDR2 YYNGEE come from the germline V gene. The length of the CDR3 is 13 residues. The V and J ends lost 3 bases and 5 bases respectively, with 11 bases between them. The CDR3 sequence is CASSAQGVTEAFL. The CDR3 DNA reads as TGTGCCAGCAGCGCCCAAGGGGTTACTGAAGCTTTCCTT.

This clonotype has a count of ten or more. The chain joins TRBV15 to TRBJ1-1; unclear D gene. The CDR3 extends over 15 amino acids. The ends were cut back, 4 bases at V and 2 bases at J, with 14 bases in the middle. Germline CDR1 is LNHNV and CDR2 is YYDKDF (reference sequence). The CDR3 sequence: CATSTRPDRNTEAFF. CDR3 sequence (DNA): TGTGCCACCAGCACCCGCCCTGACCGAAACACTGAAGCTTTCTTT.

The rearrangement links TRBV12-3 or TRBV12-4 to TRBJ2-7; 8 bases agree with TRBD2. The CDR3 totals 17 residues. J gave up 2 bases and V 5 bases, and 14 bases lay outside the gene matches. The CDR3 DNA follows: TGTGCCAGCAGTCCCCGGACTAGCCGGGTTGGGCCCTACGAGCAGTACTTC. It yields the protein CASSPRTSRVGPYEQYF.

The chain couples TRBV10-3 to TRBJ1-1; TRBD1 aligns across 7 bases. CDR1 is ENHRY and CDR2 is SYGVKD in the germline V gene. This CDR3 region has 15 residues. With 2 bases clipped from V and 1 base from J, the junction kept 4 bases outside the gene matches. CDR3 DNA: TGTGCCATCAGTGAGGACAGGGCCGGGAACACTGAAGCTTTCTTT. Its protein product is CAISEDRAGNTEAFF.

The CDR3 DNA reads TGTGCCAGCAGCTTGGTCTCAGGGGGTGATTCACCCCTCCACTTT. Amino acids: CASSLVSGGDSPLHF. The rearrangement uses TRBV7-3 and TRBJ1-6, with TRBD1 matching 7 bases. CDR1 is SGHTA and CDR2 is FQGTGA in the germline V gene. This CDR3 contains 15 residues. Trimming cost V 3 bases and J 8 bases; bases outside gene matches: 7.

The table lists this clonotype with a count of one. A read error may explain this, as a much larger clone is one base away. In nucleotides, the CDR3 is TGTGCCAGCAACTTAAACCCAACCTACGAGCAGTACTTC. Translating it yields CASNLNPTYEQYF. This rearrangement joins TRBV7-9 to TRBJ2-5; D uncertain. With the DNA end fitting TRBJ2-7 better, the J assignment may be wrong. Germline V gene data show CDR1 as SEHNR and CDR2 as FQNEAQ (reference sequence). The CDR3 consists of 13 residues.

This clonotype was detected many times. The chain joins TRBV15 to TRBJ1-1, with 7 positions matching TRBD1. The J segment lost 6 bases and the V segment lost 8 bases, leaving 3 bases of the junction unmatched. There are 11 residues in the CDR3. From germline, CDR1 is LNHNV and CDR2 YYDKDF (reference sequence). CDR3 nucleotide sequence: TGTGCCACCCGCCAGGGGGCTGAAGCTTTCTTT. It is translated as CATRQGAEAFF.

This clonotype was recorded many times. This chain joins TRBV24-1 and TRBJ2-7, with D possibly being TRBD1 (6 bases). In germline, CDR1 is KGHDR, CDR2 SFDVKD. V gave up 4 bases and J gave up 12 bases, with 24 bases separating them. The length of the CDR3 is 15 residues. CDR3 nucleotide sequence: TGTGCCACCAGTGACCGGCCGGGACAAGCTCAGCAGCGGTACTTC. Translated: CATSDRPGQAQQRYF.

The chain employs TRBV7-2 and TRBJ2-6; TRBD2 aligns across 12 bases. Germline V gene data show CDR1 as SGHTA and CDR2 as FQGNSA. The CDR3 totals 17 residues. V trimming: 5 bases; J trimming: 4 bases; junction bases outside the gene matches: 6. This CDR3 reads CASSTSSGRGGANVLTF. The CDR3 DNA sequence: TGTGCCAGCAGCACCTCTAGCGGGAGGGGCGGGGCCAACGTCCTGACTTTC.

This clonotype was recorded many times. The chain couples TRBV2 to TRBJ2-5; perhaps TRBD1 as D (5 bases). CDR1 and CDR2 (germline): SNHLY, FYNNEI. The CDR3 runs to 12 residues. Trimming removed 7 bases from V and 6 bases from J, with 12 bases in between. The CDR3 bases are TGTGCCAGCATAGGGGAAAAGCAGACCCAGTACTTC. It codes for CASIGEKQTQYF.

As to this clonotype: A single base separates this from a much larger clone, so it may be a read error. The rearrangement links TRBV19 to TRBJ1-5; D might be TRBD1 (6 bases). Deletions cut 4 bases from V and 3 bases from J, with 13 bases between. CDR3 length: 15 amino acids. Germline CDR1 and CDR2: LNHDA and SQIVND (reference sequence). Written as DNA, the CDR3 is TGTGCCAGTAGTAACACAGGGTATGACAATCAGCCCCAGCATTTT. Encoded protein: CASSNTGYDNQPQHF.

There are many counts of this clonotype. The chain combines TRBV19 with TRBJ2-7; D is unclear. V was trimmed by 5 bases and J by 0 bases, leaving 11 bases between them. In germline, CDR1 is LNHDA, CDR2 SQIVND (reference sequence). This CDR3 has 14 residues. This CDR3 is CASSGQTSSYEQYF. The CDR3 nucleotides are TGTGCCAGTAGTGGGCAGACAAGCTCCTACGAGCAGTACTTC.

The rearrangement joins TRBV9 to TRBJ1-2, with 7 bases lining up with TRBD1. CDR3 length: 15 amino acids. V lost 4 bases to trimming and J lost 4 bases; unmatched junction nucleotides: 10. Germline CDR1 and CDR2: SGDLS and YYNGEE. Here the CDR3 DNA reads TGTGCCAGCAGCCAAGACTCGACAGGGTTCTATGGCTACACCTTC. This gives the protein CASSQDSTGFYGYTF.

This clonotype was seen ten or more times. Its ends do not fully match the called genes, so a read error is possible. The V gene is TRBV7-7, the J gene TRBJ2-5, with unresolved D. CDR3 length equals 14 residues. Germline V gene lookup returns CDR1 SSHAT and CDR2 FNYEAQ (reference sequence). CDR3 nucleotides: TGTGCTAGCAGCTTCGGCAGTACTGGGGAGACCCAGTACTTC. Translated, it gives CASSFGSTGETQYF.

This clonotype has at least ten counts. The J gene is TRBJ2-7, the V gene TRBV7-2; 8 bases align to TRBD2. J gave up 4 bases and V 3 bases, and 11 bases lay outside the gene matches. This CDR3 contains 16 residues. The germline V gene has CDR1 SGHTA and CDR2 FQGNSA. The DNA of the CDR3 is TGTGCCAGCAGCTTTCCGGGCGGGGGGCCGGCTTACGAGCAGTACTTC. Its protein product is CASSFPGGGPAYEQYF.

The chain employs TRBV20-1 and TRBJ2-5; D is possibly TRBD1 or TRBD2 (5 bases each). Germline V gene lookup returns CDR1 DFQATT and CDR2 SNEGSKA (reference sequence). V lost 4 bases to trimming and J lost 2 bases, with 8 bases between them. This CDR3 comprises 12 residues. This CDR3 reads CSAMWGQETQYF. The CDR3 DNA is TGCAGTGCTATGTGGGGGCAAGAGACCCAGTACTTC.

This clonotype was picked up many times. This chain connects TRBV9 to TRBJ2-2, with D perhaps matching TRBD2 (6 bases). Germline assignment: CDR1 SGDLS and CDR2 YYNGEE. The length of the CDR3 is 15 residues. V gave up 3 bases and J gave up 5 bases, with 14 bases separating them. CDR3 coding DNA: TGTGCCAGCAGCGGCGGGCTAGCGCGAACCGGGGAGCTGTTTTTT. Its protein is CASSGGLARTGELFF.

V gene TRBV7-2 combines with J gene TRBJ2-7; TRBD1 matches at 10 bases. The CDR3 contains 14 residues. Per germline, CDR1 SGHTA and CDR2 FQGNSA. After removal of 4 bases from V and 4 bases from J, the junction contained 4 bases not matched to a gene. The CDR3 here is CASSYGQGVYEQYF. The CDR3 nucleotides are TGTGCCAGCAGCTACGGACAGGGGGTGTACGAGCAGTACTTC.

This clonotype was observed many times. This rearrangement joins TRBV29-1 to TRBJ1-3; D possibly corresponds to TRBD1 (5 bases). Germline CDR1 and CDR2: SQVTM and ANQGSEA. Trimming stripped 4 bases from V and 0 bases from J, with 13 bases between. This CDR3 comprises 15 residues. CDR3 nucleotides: TGCAGCGTTGTGGAGTGGGGCTTCTCTGGAAACACCATATATTTT. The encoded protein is CSVVEWGFSGNTIYF.